This TCR beta chain came from a study of neurological immune-mediated disorders (dated by TCRdb to between 2017 and 2020). Context from the whole study: Peripheral blood TCR-beta repertoires from HTLV-I-associated myelopathy (HAM/TSP) patients, multiple sclerosis patients and healthy controls were compared by UMI-based sequencing. Alongside PBMC samples, the set of about 97 TCR-beta libraries contained longitudinal samples, technical triplicates, and paired CD4+ and CD8+ T-cell subsets that had been sorted. Longitudinal HAM/TSP and healthy donors had 3 time-points each (about 3-40 month intervals). Of the roughly 71 subjects in the cohort, about 14 were HAM/TSP patients, roughly 35 were multiple sclerosis patients, and 20 were healthy controls.

Via the germline V gene, CDR1 is SGDLS and CDR2 YYNGEE. Between the V and J ends, shortened by 0 bases and 2 bases respectively, the junction contains 12 bases. The CDR3 contains 17 residues, cysteine and phenylalanine counted. Only the CDR3 DNA is retained, 51 bases long and in frame from the first base. This clonotype has a count of ten or more. Its cognate antigen has yet to be identified. Base qualities are missing; no much larger clone stands one base away. What the time point label conveys for this sample: longitudinal time-point 2. The healthy controls were volunteers from blood banks in Maryland, USA. Libraries from unsorted PBMCs were made from 2 million PBMCs kept in RNAlater at -80 degrees C until RNA extraction. Peripheral blood underwent Ficoll-Hypaque density gradient centrifugation to isolate PBMCs, which were then cryopreserved in liquid nitrogen. Overall results and qualifications from the work: TCR clonal expansion was highest in HAM/TSP patients and lowest in MS patients, with MS patients falling below even healthy controls. Expanded clones from different subjects shared no identical CDR3 amino acid sequences, which suggests that TCR-beta repertoires were private in all groups.

cDNA was synthesized by template-switch 5'RACE using a primer with a 10-nucleotide random unique molecular identifier that tagged each TCR transcript. Over 180 million TCR-beta sequences, covering 15-18 subjects, were produced in each sequencing run. The RNeasy kit was used for extraction of total RNA. Using the KAPA Real-time Library Amplification kit, TCR-beta VDJ regions were amplified with primers for the TCR constant region and the 5'RACE anchor. A first PCR added sample indexes and Illumina adaptors, and a second PCR then raised library yield. After Ampure bead purification, the roughly 650 bp TCR product was size-selected on a 2% E-gel SizeSelection system. Before pooling, library quality was checked on a Bioanalyzer, concentration was measured with Qubit, and libraries were quantified with the Kapa Library Quantification kit. An Illumina HiSeq 2500 was used to sequence the libraries paired-end at 2 x 150 bp. To increase sequence diversity, about 23-30% phiX was spiked into each library pool. The paper's data handling went like this. Quality-filtered reads were processed with the UMI-based MiGEC pipeline, and over 80% of raw TCR sequences were removed by the MiGEC pipeline during error correction. IMGT germline references were used for aligning VDJ genes, and each clonotype was defined as a unique CDR3 amino acid sequence together with its V-J genes. Clonal expansion, Shannon diversity, and CDR3 relatedness (CalcPairwiseDistances, ClusterSamples) were evaluated with VDJtools, and phylogenetic trees were built with CLCbio workbench. Using coefficient-of-variation modelling across technical triplicates, the study counted a clone as expanded if it had at least 8 unique UMIs. In-frame beta chains were kept once TCRdb had trimmed the public reads at Q25 with fastp and called clones with MiXCR. Records with the same CDR3 protein are collapsed into one entry carrying the most frequent genes and DNA. The V and J calls and clone size come from TCRdb's table, not from the authors' own analysis. This sample comprises 60,000 to 75,000 distinct CDR3 sequences, roughly 10% of them detected only once. Of the sample, roughly an eighth falls within the top ten clones.

The sequence joins TRBV9 to TRBJ2-6; TRBD2 is possibly the D segment (5 matching bases). The clonotype comes from a man younger than 40 in good health. Material: PBMCs. The DNA sequence is given as TGTGCCAGCAGCGTAGTTGAGGGTTGGGCTGGGGCCAACGTCCTGACTTTC. Its protein is CASSVVEGWAGANVLTF. With all but the CDR3 taken from the reference TRBV9 and TRBJ2-6 genes, the full variable domain is: DSGVTQTPKHLITATGQRVTLRCSPRSGDLSVYWYQQSLDQGLQFLIQYYNGEERAKGNILERFSAQQFPDLHSELNLSSLELGDSALYFCASSVVEGWAGANVLTFGAGSRLTVL.